The 15 T cell receptor beta chains in this list originate from one sample, sequenced in a study of PD-L1 blockade in urothelial cancer. TCRdb keeps only in-frame clones here, not all; method: immunoSEQ multiplex PCR. This table has 60,000 or so clones, about 85% appearing once. Time point specified: pretreatment peripheral blood. The material was PBMCs, obtained around atezolizumab (anti-PD-L1) treatment. Receptor source: a man between 65 and 85 years old with urothelial cancer.

The chain links TRBV5-1 to TRBJ1-2, with a tentative D call TRBD1 (5 bases). V shed 2 bases and J shed 4 bases, with 18 bases lying between them. Germline CDR1 is SGHRS and CDR2 is YFSETQ. This CDR3 comprises 16 residues. CDR3 residues: CASSLILGGDGYGYTF. The CDR3 nucleotides read TGCGCCAGCAGCTTAATCTTAGGAGGGGACGGCTATGGCTACACCTTC.

This chain joins TRBV18 and TRBJ2-7; 7 bases are a match to TRBD2. Germline CDR1 reads KGHSH; CDR2 reads LQKENI. The CDR3 loop spans 15 amino acids. V trimming: 3 bases; J trimming: 2 bases; junction bases outside the gene matches: 7. CDR3 nucleotide sequence: TGTGCCAGCTCACCCGGGGAGGGAACTGCCTACGAGCAGTACTTC. As protein: CASSPGEGTAYEQYF.

The chain is built from TRBV11-2 and TRBJ2-6; unclear D gene. Germline CDR1 reads SGHAT; CDR2 reads FQNNGV. The CDR3 is made up of 15 amino acids. The V end was cut by 1 base, the J end by 1 base, with 5 bases between. DNA of the CDR3: TGTGCCAGCAGCTTAGGTCTTTCTGGGGCCAACGTCCTGACTTTC. Residues: CASSLGLSGANVLTF.

The V gene is TRBV11-2, the J gene TRBJ2-5; D is undetermined. V lost 2 bases to trimming and J lost 2 bases, with 12 bases between them. The CDR3 runs 15 residues. In germline, CDR1 is SGHAT, CDR2 FQNNGV. The CDR3 protein is CASSLWLPGQETQYF. The CDR3, as DNA: TGTGCCAGCAGCTTATGGTTACCCGGGCAAGAGACCCAGTACTTC.

The J gene is TRBJ1-4, the V gene TRBV13; 9 bases are a match to TRBD1. With V trimmed by 5 bases and J by 4 bases, 5 bases remained unmatched. Looked up from germline, CDR1 is PRHDT and CDR2 is FYEKMQ (reference sequence). The CDR3 has 15 amino acids. The chain's CDR3 is CASSLQGANNEKLFF. In DNA form, the CDR3 reads TGTGCCAGCAGCCTACAGGGGGCCAATAATGAAAAACTGTTTTTT.

This clone has a handful of counts. The chain carries TRBV29-1 and TRBJ2-1; 12 nucleotides match TRBD2. This CDR3 contains 14 residues. The V gene's germline CDR1 is SQVTM and CDR2 ANQGSEA. V dropped 6 bases and J dropped 5; count of bases not matched to a gene: 5. In DNA, the CDR3 is TGCAGCGTGCTCACTAGCGGGGGGAACAATGAGCAGTTCTTC. Amino acid sequence: CSVLTSGGNNEQFF.

In its sample, this clone was seen a few times. The chain couples TRBV28 to TRBJ1-1; D is undetermined. Between the trimmed V and J ends, which lost 7 bases and 0 bases, there was a span of 9 bases. The CDR3 covers 13 residues. The germline gives CDR1 MDHEN, CDR2 SYDVKM. CDR3 sequence reads: CASTTSMNTEAFF. In nucleotides, the CDR3 is TGTGCCAGCACCACATCAATGAACACTGAAGCTTTCTTT.

The chain recombines TRBV4-1 with TRBJ2-1, with 7 bases lining up with TRBD1. This CDR3 has 16 residues. In germline, CDR1 is MGHRA, CDR2 YSYEKL. V shed 0 bases, J shed 3 bases, and the junction held 5 bases outside the gene matches. The CDR3 protein is CASSQDLGQYYNEQFF. CDR3 coding DNA: TGCGCCAGCAGCCAAGATTTGGGACAGTACTACAATGAGCAGTTCTTC.

This chain links TRBV9 with TRBJ1-1; D not certain. CDR3 length equals 14 residues. Per the germline V gene, CDR1 is SGDLS and CDR2 is YYNGEE. The V end lost 2 bases, the J end lost 2 bases, and 10 bases lay between the germline ends. The CDR3 loop is CASSVLGGNTEAFF. The CDR3, as DNA: TGTGCCAGCAGCGTCCTCGGAGGTAACACTGAAGCTTTCTTT.

CDR3 amino acids: CASSLVTGAYNEQFF. The CDR3 nucleotides are TGTGCCAGCAGCTTAGTAACGGGAGCCTACAATGAGCAGTTCTTC. The rearrangement links TRBV5-6 to TRBJ2-1, with D possibly being TRBD2 (6 bases). Trimming took off 2 bases at V and 2 bases at J, with 11 bases between the two ends. The CDR3 has 15 amino acids. Germline assignment: CDR1 SGHDT and CDR2 YYEEEE.

V and J are TRBV28 and TRBJ1-4; D ambiguous. The CDR3 runs 15 residues. Trimming left V 6 bases short and J 4 bases short, with 15 bases between. The germline V gene encodes CDR1 MDHEN and CDR2 SYDVKM. The CDR3 here is CASRHPPGNNEKLFF. In DNA form, the CDR3 reads TGTGCCAGCAGACACCCGCCGGGTAATAATGAAAAACTGTTTTTT.

The rearrangement links TRBV5-1 to TRBJ2-1; D possibly corresponds to TRBD2 (6 bases). Germline values: CDR1 SGHRS, CDR2 YFSETQ. The CDR3 covers 13 residues. The V and J ends lost 4 bases and 4 bases respectively, with 9 bases between them. CDR3 sequence reads: CASSPGLYNEQFF. The DNA for the CDR3 is TGCGCCAGCAGCCCGGGACTGTACAATGAGCAGTTCTTC.

This rearrangement joins TRBV10-2 to TRBJ1-5; a possible D gene is TRBD1 (5 bases). CDR3 length equals 13 residues. Germline V gene lookup returns CDR1 WSHSY and CDR2 SAAADI. Trimming removed 4 bases from V and 7 bases from J, with 11 bases in between. The CDR3 loop is CASSGGRVQPQHF. The CDR3 coding sequence is TGCGCCAGCAGTGGGGGCAGGGTGCAGCCCCAGCATTTT.

V and J are TRBV6-1 and TRBJ1-2; 7 bases line up with TRBD1. Germline CDR1 is MNHNS and CDR2 is SASEGT. Losses at the gene ends were 2 bases for V and 4 bases for J; bases not matched to a gene: 4. This CDR3 has 14 amino acids. CDR3 DNA sequence: TGTGCCAGCAGTGAAAAGGGGGCTGTCTATGGCTACACCTTC. This translates into CASSEKGAVYGYTF.

This clone was seen only once. The chain links TRBV18 to TRBJ2-1, with TRBD2 matching 13 bases. V was clipped by 5 bases and J by 7 bases; unmatched bases: 5. Looked up from germline, CDR1 is KGHSH and CDR2 is LQKENI. The CDR3 is 15 residues long. CDR3 nucleotide sequence: TGTGCCAGCTCATTAACTAGCGGGAGGGCAAATGAGCAGTTCTTC. Translation: CASSLTSGRANEQFF.